This TCR beta chain derives from a study of blood T cells in healthy people across ages. The study's findings and limits: Naive CD4+ cell counts and diversity both ran higher in long-lived than in aged donors. Observed TCR beta diversity per million T cells went down as age went up. This fall followed a roughly linear course with age.

Healthy individuals of Caucasian origin from Russia, aged about 6 to 100, served as donors. Isolated per sample were at least 6 million PBMCs. In this sample, this clonotype turned up many times. Its antigen is not identified. V was clipped by 7 bases and J by 6 bases, with 16 bases between them. This CDR3 region has 13 residues. From germline, CDR1 is SQVTM and CDR2 ANQGSEA. Together with a sample-barcoded 5' primer, a J-beta primer mix was included in a second PCR lasting about 7 to 11 cycles. Each CDR3 protein is one row after TCRdb ran MiXCR on the 5' RACE reads. The sample holds roughly 1,500,000 distinct CDR3 sequences, roughly 30% seen once.

Sequencing was carried out using blood. J is TRBJ2-1 and V is TRBV29-1; D assignment may be TRBD1 or TRBD2 (5 bases each). The origin of this receptor is a woman aged 25 to 45 in good health. Written as DNA, the CDR3 is TGCAGCGGAGGGACGCAGATTCGCAATGAGCAGTTCTTC. It yields the protein CSGGTQIRNEQFF.